These 21 T cell receptor beta chains share one sample of origin, sequenced in a study of cytomegalovirus exposure and HLA in healthy donors. Primers included in the PCR were 60 Vbeta and 13 Jbeta primers. Only in-frame clones appear in the TCRdb table, and some are missing; sequencing was by immunoSEQ multiplex PCR. The repertoire includes 95,000 to 100,000 clones, about 74% of them detected once, and 1.8% sits in the top ten. Sequencing input: PBMCs. All receptors derive from a male donor in good health and CMV-seronegative.

The chain links TRBV30 to TRBJ1-5; 10 bases are shared with TRBD1. Germline lookup yields CDR1 GTSNPN and CDR2 SVGIG (reference sequence). Trimming removed 3 bases from V and 5 bases from J; junction bases left unmatched: 1. CDR3 length: 13 amino acids. The CDR3 sequence is CAWRTGGDQPQHF. CDR3 coding DNA: TGTGCCTGGAGGACAGGGGGCGATCAGCCCCAGCATTTT.

In its sample, this clone was seen once. The V gene is TRBV30, the J gene TRBJ1-2; D is possibly TRBD1 (5 bases). This CDR3 has 15 amino acids. Per the germline V gene, CDR1 is GTSNPN and CDR2 is SVGIG (reference sequence). V was pared by 0 bases and J by 1 base, with 12 bases between. This CDR3 reads CAWSVGDFDNYGYTF. The CDR3 DNA follows: TGTGCCTGGAGTGTAGGGGACTTCGATAACTATGGCTACACCTTC.

The V gene is TRBV15, the J gene TRBJ2-7; D might be TRBD2 (5 bases). Germline V gives CDR1 LNHNV, CDR2 YYDKDF (reference sequence). The CDR3 is 13 residues long. V was shortened by 6 bases and J by 6 bases, with 15 bases between the two germline ends. CDR3 sequence reads: CATSAGVGVEQYF. The CDR3 DNA reads TGTGCCACCAGTGCCGGGGTCGGGGTCGAGCAGTACTTC.

This clone was counted ten times or more. The chain has TRBV19 and TRBJ1-1, with D unclear. CDR1 and CDR2 (germline): LNHDA, SQIVND (reference sequence). The CDR3 loop spans 13 amino acids. V shed 5 bases and J shed 8 bases, with 15 bases lying between them. Here the CDR3 DNA reads TGTGCCAGTAGTCCCCCCCTGAGAGGGGAAGCTTTCTTT. Translating it yields CASSPPLRGEAFF.

This chain joins TRBV27 and TRBJ1-2; 9 bases are a match to TRBD1. The CDR3 runs 12 residues. CDR1 is MNHEY, CDR2 SMNVEV, per germline (reference sequence). The CDR3 sequence is CAAGDRVCGYTF. The CDR3 DNA is TGTGCGGCGGGGGACAGGGTATGCGGCTACACCTTC.

J is TRBJ2-3 and V is TRBV6-1; TRBD1 agrees at 7 bases. The CDR3 runs 15 residues. J gave up 2 bases and V 3 bases, and 5 bases lay outside the gene matches. CDR1 is MNHNS and CDR2 is SASEGT in the germline V gene. The CDR3 DNA sequence: TGTGCCAGCAGTGAGCGACAGGGCTCCACAGATACGCAGTATTTT. Protein sequence: CASSERQGSTDTQYF.

The CDR3 nucleotides read TGTGCCAGCAGCGCTACTACGGGACTAGCGGCAAACATTCAGTACTTC. Its translation is CASSATTGLAANIQYF. The chain combines TRBV5-4 with TRBJ2-4; 11 bases match TRBD2. V lost 4 bases and J lost 6; bases outside the gene matches: 9. The CDR3 has 16 amino acids. In germline, CDR1 is SGHNT, CDR2 YYREEE (reference sequence).

The chain couples TRBV6-5 to TRBJ1-6, with 8 bases lining up with TRBD1. V lost 7 bases, J lost 10 bases, and 6 bases stayed unmatched. The germline V gene has CDR1 MNHEY and CDR2 SVGAGI. The CDR3 spans 13 residues. In DNA form, the CDR3 reads TGTGCCAGCACCCAGGGGGCACAATCACCCCTCCACTTT. It yields the protein CASTQGAQSPLHF.

The CDR3 loop reads CASSTGEFHEQYF. The CDR3 nucleotides read TGCGCCAGCAGCACGGGAGAGTTCCACGAGCAGTACTTC. This chain joins TRBV5-1 and TRBJ2-7; D possibly corresponds to TRBD2 (6 bases). Germline V CDR1 and CDR2: SGHRS, YFSETQ. The germline V and J ends were trimmed by 4 bases and 5 bases, with 13 bases remaining between them. The CDR3 is 13 residues long.

This chain links TRBV19 with TRBJ2-2, with a tentative D call TRBD1 (5 bases). CDR1 is LNHDA and CDR2 is SQIVND in the germline V gene (reference sequence). The CDR3 has 16 residues. The V gene lost 4 bases and the J gene lost 7 bases, with 19 bases spanning the gap. The CDR3 loop reads CASSRTQGNKVGELFF. The CDR3 nucleotides read TGTGCCAGTAGTAGAACTCAGGGAAACAAGGTCGGGGAGCTGTTTTTT.

The genes are TRBV27 and TRBJ2-7; tentative D call: TRBD2 (6 bases). The CDR3 contains 14 residues. Trimming removed 7 bases from V and 1 base from J, with 14 bases in between. CDR1 is MNHEY, CDR2 SMNVEV, per germline (reference sequence). CDR3 DNA: TGTGCCAGCAAATCCGGGGGAGATTCCTACGAGCAGTACTTC. It specifies CASKSGGDSYEQYF.

The chain employs TRBV6-5 and TRBJ2-5, with D unresolved. CDR1 and CDR2 from the germline V gene are MNHEY and SVGAGI. The V and J ends lost 0 bases and 3 bases respectively, with 8 bases between them. The length of the CDR3 is 14 residues. The CDR3 bases are TGTGCCAGCAGTTACTCGTGGCTCAAAGAGACCCAGTACTTC. This gives the protein CASSYSWLKETQYF.

V is TRBV5-4 and J is TRBJ2-7; TRBD2 agrees at 8 bases. Looked up from germline, CDR1 is SGHNT and CDR2 is YYREEE (reference sequence). After removal of 4 bases from V and 1 base from J, the junction contained 4 bases not matched to a gene. There are 14 residues in the CDR3. This chain's CDR3 is CASSTGLVSYEQYF. The CDR3 nucleotides read TGTGCCAGCAGCACGGGACTAGTTTCCTACGAGCAGTACTTC.

This chain links TRBV2 with TRBJ2-5; 7 positions match TRBD1. V dropped 6 bases and J dropped 3; count of bases not matched to a gene: 4. This CDR3 spans 13 amino acids. The V gene's germline CDR1 is SNHLY and CDR2 FYNNEI. CDR3 nucleotide sequence: TGTGCCAGCAGCCGCGACAGGGAAGAGACCCAGTACTTC. This gives the protein CASSRDREETQYF.

This clone has only a few counts. The gene calls are TRBV27 and TRBJ1-1; 10 nucleotides agree with TRBD1. CDR1 is MNHEY, CDR2 SMNVEV, per germline (reference sequence). Germline trimming cut 4 bases from V and 4 bases from J; bases unmatched to any gene: 9. This CDR3 is built from 16 residues. The DNA for the CDR3 is TGTGCCAGCAGTTCTATCGGGACAGGGGAGAGCACTGAAGCTTTCTTT. Translating it yields CASSSIGTGESTEAFF.

The chain employs TRBV6-1 and TRBJ2-7; 7 bases agree with TRBD1. This CDR3 is 13 amino acids long. Germline-derived CDR1 and CDR2 are MNHNS and SASEGT. Unmatched junction bases numbered 7, after V lost 7 bases and J lost 4 bases. Here the CDR3 reads CASTEQGMYEQYF. CDR3 bases: TGTGCCAGCACAGAACAGGGGATGTACGAGCAGTACTTC.

The chain links TRBV13 to TRBJ1-1; no firm D call. Trimming took 5 bases from V and 0 from J, leaving 13 bases between them. The CDR3 is 15 residues long. Per the germline V gene, CDR1 is PRHDT and CDR2 is FYEKMQ (reference sequence). The CDR3 region is CASSPGRELNTEAFF. As DNA, the CDR3 is TGTGCCAGCAGCCCGGGAAGGGAACTGAACACTGAAGCTTTCTTT.

The chain has TRBV11-2 and TRBJ1-2; 9 positions agree with TRBD1. The trim removed 5 bases at V and 8 bases at J, leaving 12 bases unmatched. Looked up from germline, CDR1 is SGHAT and CDR2 is FQNNGV. The length of the CDR3 is 15 residues. The CDR3 DNA sequence: TGTGCCAGCAGCGAAAACCGGGACAGGGTCTTCGGCTACACCTTC. The encoded protein is CASSENRDRVFGYTF.

The chain couples TRBV11-3 to TRBJ2-1; unclear D gene. V was cut by 1 base and J by 5 bases, with 12 bases left in between. The CDR3 is 15 residues long. From germline, CDR1 is SGHNT and CDR2 YENEEA. In DNA form, the CDR3 reads TGTGCCAGCAGCTTAGGCGGCCAGCACCACAATGAGCAGTTCTTC. The encoded protein is CASSLGGQHHNEQFF.

The chain recombines TRBV29-1 with TRBJ2-1; possibly TRBD2 for D (5 bases). The length of the CDR3 is 14 residues. CDR1 is SQVTM and CDR2 is ANQGSEA in the germline V gene. Trimming stripped 2 bases from V and 5 bases from J, with 13 bases between. CDR3 DNA: TGCAGCGTTGAACTACGGCGGGCGAACAATGAGCAGTTCTTC. Protein: CSVELRRANNEQFF.

The J gene is TRBJ2-2, the V gene TRBV19; 8 bases match TRBD2. The CDR3 spans 15 residues. Germline trimming cut 7 bases from V and 4 bases from J; bases unmatched to any gene: 8. Germline-derived CDR1 and CDR2 are LNHDA and SQIVND (reference sequence). This chain's CDR3 is CASMGAGGGTGELFF. DNA for the CDR3: TGTGCCAGTATGGGGGCGGGAGGAGGCACCGGGGAGCTGTTTTTT.